A selection of T cell receptor beta chains follows, all from one sample in a study of T cell repertoires in cytomegalovirus infection. MiXCR was run by TCRdb on the reads, yielding one entry per CDR3 protein. Seen here are around 330,000 distinct CDR3 sequences, about a sixth observed once, and the top ten hold more than 10%. Source material: PBMCs. The receptors come from a human donor in good health (CMV status not recorded). Some clones in this sample may be carry-over from other donors' samples. Both conserved end residues are part of each CDR3. D genes are given only for firm matches. Size is omitted from some rows. Given values are once, few, many or a class for expanded clones.

d_call,clone_size,j_call,v_call,cdr3_aa,cdr3_nt
.,.,TRBJ2-2,TRBV4-2,CASSQEVAANTGELFF,TGTGCCAGCAGCCAAGAGGTAGCTGCGAACACCGGGGAGCTGTTTTTT
.,many,TRBJ1-2,TRBV7-3,CASSSPRTANYGYTF,TGTGCCAGCAGCTCACCTCGGACAGCTAACTATGGCTACACCTTC
.,few,TRBJ2-3,TRBV6-2/TRBV6-3,CASSYAKSGTDTQYF,TGTGCCAGCAGTTACGCCAAGAGTGGTACAGATACGCAGTATTTT
.,many,TRBJ2-7,TRBV7-9,CASSLAGRAGEQYF,TGTGCCAGCAGCTTAGCCGGCAGGGCTGGCGAGCAGTACTTC
TRBD2,many,TRBJ2-3,TRBV7-2,CASSSPSGAADTQYF,TGTGCCAGCAGCTCCCCTAGCGGGGCCGCAGATACGCAGTATTTT
.,.,TRBJ2-7,TRBV6-1,CASSSQGGVATYEQYF,TGTGCCAGCAGTTCTCAAGGGGGGGTGGCGACCTACGAGCAGTACTTC
.,few,TRBJ2-2,TRBV24-1,CATSDWLGIPELFF,TGTGCCACGAGTGATTGGTTGGGGATCCCGGAGCTGTTTTTT
.,many,TRBJ2-6,TRBV7-2,CASSLAGANVLTF,TGTGCCAGCAGCTTAGCCGGGGCCAACGTCCTGACTTTC
.,few,TRBJ1-4,TRBV7-2,CASSRSQWDEKLFF,TGTGCCAGCAGCCGATCCCAGTGGGATGAAAAACTGTTTTTT
TRBD2,few,TRBJ2-5,TRBV6-1,CASSREPVSGGTKQETQYF,TGTGCCAGCAGCCGCGAACCGGTCAGCGGGGGGACGAAACAAGAGACCCAGTACTTC
.,few,TRBJ2-5,TRBV2,CASPIGLDQETQYF,TGTGCCAGCCCTATAGGTTTGGACCAAGAGACCCAGTACTTC
.,.,TRBJ1-1,TRBV5-4,CASSLDAGITEAFF,TGTGCCAGCAGCTTGGATGCAGGGATCACTGAAGCTTTCTTT
.,.,TRBJ2-7,TRBV20-1,CSATIDSYEQYF,TGCAGTGCCACCATCGACAGCTACGAGCAGTACTTC
TRBD1,many,TRBJ1-2,TRBV11-2,CASSPLWTGETKLYGYTF,TGTGCCAGCAGCCCCCTGTGGACAGGGGAAACTAAACTCTATGGCTACACCTTC
TRBD1,.,TRBJ1-2,TRBV4-2,CASSQDDRGRTGYTF,TGTGCCAGCAGCCAAGATGACAGGGGCAGGACTGGCTACACCTTC
TRBD2,many,TRBJ2-3,TRBV7-2,CASRSGTVADTQYF,TGTGCCAGCAGGAGCGGGACGGTAGCCGATACGCAGTATTTT
TRBD1,.,TRBJ1-2,TRBV24-1,CATSGTTGSNYGYTF,TGTGCCACCAGTGGGACGACAGGGAGTAACTATGGCTACACCTTC
TRBD1,few,TRBJ2-7,TRBV2,CASSHSGQGQYF,TGTGCCAGCAGCCATTCTGGACAGGGGCAGTACTTC
TRBD1,few,TRBJ2-1,TRBV29-1,CSAERQGYNEQFF,TGCAGCGCCGAACGACAGGGCTACAATGAGCAGTTCTTC
.,.,TRBJ2-1,TRBV2,CASSGDLQQFF,TGTGCCAGCAGTGGGGATTTGCAGCAGTTCTTC
.,.,TRBJ2-3,TRBV28,CASCRGGSVYTQYF,TGTGCCAGCTGTCGGGGAGGAAGTGTGTATACGCAGTATTTT
.,few,TRBJ1-2,TRBV12-3/TRBV12-4,CASSLTRRQTNGYTF,TGTGCCAGCAGTTTAACTCGGCGACAGACCAATGGCTACACCTTC
.,.,TRBJ1-6,TRBV7-9,CASSPGGLNVSPLHF,TGTGCCAGCAGCCCCGGTGGACTTAACGTTTCACCCCTCCACTTT
.,.,TRBJ1-1,TRBV2,CASSEATANTEAFF,TGTGCCAGCAGTGAGGCGACAGCGAACACTGAAGCTTTCTTT
.,.,TRBJ2-3,TRBV5-1,CASSDGGIRTDTQYF,TGCGCCAGCAGCGATGGGGGAATTCGCACAGATACGCAGTATTTT
.,.,TRBJ1-6,TRBV19,CAAREGHGTSPLHF,TGTGCAGCGAGAGAGGGACACGGAACCTCACCCCTCCACTTT
.,.,TRBJ1-1,TRBV7-6,CASSSLQGTEAFF,TGTGCCAGCAGCTCCCTCCAGGGAACTGAAGCTTTCTTT
.,few,TRBJ1-2,TRBV4-1,CASSQETEANYGYTF,TGCGCCAGCAGCCAAGAAACGGAAGCTAACTATGGCTACACCTTC
.,.,TRBJ2-7,TRBV6-8,CASSNRESSYEQYF,TGTGCCAGCAGTAACCGGGAGTCATCCTACGAGCAGTACTTC
.,many,TRBJ2-5,TRBV7-6,CASSLAYKDPWGQETQYF,TGTGCCAGCAGCTTAGCGTATAAGGACCCCTGGGGACAAGAGACCCAGTACTTC
.,many,TRBJ1-2,TRBV7-2,CASSLDPLNYGYTF,TGTGCCAGCAGCTTAGACCCCCTTAACTATGGCTACACCTTC
.,few,TRBJ1-2,TRBV28,CASSLGPSAQLYGYTF,TGTGCCAGCAGTTTAGGGCCCTCGGCGCAGCTATATGGCTACACCTTC
.,.,TRBJ2-2,TRBV6-5,CASIGSGTKNTGELFF,TGTGCCAGCATAGGTTCCGGGACAAAGAACACCGGGGAGCTGTTTTTT
.,few,TRBJ1-1,TRBV20-1,CSASPGAGHSEAFF,TGCAGTGCTAGCCCCGGGGCGGGACACTCTGAAGCTTTCTTT
.,many,TRBJ1-2,TRBV12-3/TRBV12-4,CASSPTSFAGIAGYTF,TGTGCCAGCAGTCCCACCTCGTTTGCAGGGATCGCCGGCTACACCTTC
.,few,TRBJ2-5,TRBV20-1,CSAPPKGREETQYF,TGCAGTGCGCCCCCTAAGGGGCGGGAAGAGACCCAGTACTTC
.,many,TRBJ2-1,TRBV7-9,CASSAARFAGSDNEQFF,TGTGCCAGCAGCGCAGCAAGGTTTGCGGGGTCCGACAATGAGCAGTTCTTC
.,few,TRBJ1-2,TRBV20-1,CSAREGAISANYGYTF,TGCAGTGCTAGAGAGGGGGCAATATCAGCTAACTATGGCTACACCTTC
TRBD1,.,TRBJ1-3,TRBV10-2,CASSDDRGSGNTIYF,TGCGCCAGCAGTGACGACAGGGGTTCTGGAAACACCATATATTTT
.,.,TRBJ2-5,TRBV10-3,CAISGWAGSETQYF,TGTGCCATCAGTGGGTGGGCGGGGTCGGAGACCCAGTACTTC
TRBD1,many,TRBJ2-7,TRBV7-2,CASSLGQGVHEQYF,TGTGCCAGCAGCTTAGGACAGGGTGTCCACGAGCAGTACTTC
.,.,TRBJ2-7,TRBV15,CATSREVGIFYEQYF,TGTGCCACCAGCCGCGAGGTGGGCATCTTCTACGAGCAGTACTTC
.,few,TRBJ2-2,TRBV18,CASSPSGESTGELFF,TGTGCCAGCTCACCATCCGGGGAGAGCACCGGGGAGCTGTTTTTT
TRBD2,many,TRBJ2-5,TRBV12-3/TRBV12-4,CASSLASGGVYQETQYF,TGTGCCAGCAGCCTGGCTAGCGGGGGGGTCTACCAAGAGACCCAGTACTTC
.,.,TRBJ2-3,TRBV6-1,CASRPWQDTDTQYF,TGTGCCAGCAGACCTTGGCAAGACACAGATACGCAGTATTTT
.,.,TRBJ2-3,TRBV7-3,CASSLTRDTQYF,TGTGCCAGCAGCTTAACCCGGGATACGCAGTATTTT
TRBD2,many,TRBJ2-1,TRBV7-2,CASSQTGGSYNEQFF,TGTGCCAGCAGCCAGACGGGGGGCTCCTACAATGAGCAGTTCTTC
.,many,TRBJ1-5,TRBV28,CASSLGSGFGDQPQHF,TGTGCCAGCAGTTTAGGTTCGGGGTTCGGGGATCAGCCCCAGCATTTT